This T cell receptor (beta chain) was captured by sequencing in a study of cytomegalovirus exposure and HLA in healthy donors. The data were produced by immunoSEQ multiplex PCR, yet TCRdb's version contains in-frame clones alone and is incomplete. The sample carries under 200,000 clones, roughly 90% recorded once. Trimming cost V 4 bases and J 3 bases, with 6 bases left between them. Germline V gene lookup returns CDR1 SQVTM and CDR2 ANQGSEA. The length of the CDR3 is 11 residues. With respect to this clone: Antigen: not known.

Study-wide points: Within the approximately 120 validation repertoires, first-cohort TCR clusters tended to co-occur, according to a later analysis. Reports indicated that the classifier achieved high specificity and sensitivity in diagnosing cytomegalovirus status. The authors listed around 150 TCR beta chains as cytomegalovirus-associated.

The 120-subject validation cohort, separate from the approximately 670-subject first cohort, included the donors. The chain recombines TRBV29-1 with TRBJ1-2; no firm D call. The TCR sequence derives from a woman aged 25-40 years in good health and CMV-seronegative. The sample was PBMCs. This CDR3 reads CSVVVDYGYTF. The CDR3 DNA reads TGCAGCGTTGTCGTGGACTATGGCTACACCTTC. The variable domain in full, completed from reference TRBV29-1 and TRBJ1-2, reads SAVISQKPSRDICQRGTSLTIQCQVDSQVTMMFWYRQQPGQSLTLIATANQGSEATYESGFVIDKFPISRPNLTFSTLTVSNMSPEDSSIYLCSVVVDYGYTFGSGTRLTVV.